Listed below are T cell receptor beta chains from one sample, sequenced in a study of cytomegalovirus exposure and HLA in healthy donors. Sequencing was performed with immunoSEQ multiplex PCR; in TCRdb, only in-frame clones are kept and a portion is missing. The table includes almost 200,000 clones, around 80% detected once. Sequencing used PBMCs. The source is a woman under 40 in good health and CMV-seropositive. Each CDR3 is given with its conserved first and last residue. A D gene is named only where the DNA matches it firmly. Size is omitted from some rows. Given values are once, few, many or a class for expanded clones.

>.|TRBV4-3|TRBJ2-5|.
CASSTGLQETQYF
TGCGCCAGCAGTACTGGACTCCAAGAGACCCAGTACTTC
>TRBD1|TRBV29-1|TRBJ2-2|.
CSVLTTGGQGPGELFF
TGCAGCGTCCTCACCACTGGGGGACAGGGACCCGGGGAGCTGTTTTTT
>TRBD1|TRBV6-5|TRBJ1-1|.
CASSRQGRTEAFF
TGTGCCAGCAGTAGACAGGGGAGGACTGAAGCTTTCTTT
>.|TRBV5-1|TRBJ2-5|.
CASSPSGREQETQYF
TGCGCCAGCAGCCCCTCCGGTCGAGAGCAAGAGACCCAGTACTTC
>.|TRBV9|TRBJ2-1|.
CASSVNQEGDNEQFF
TGTGCCAGCAGCGTAAACCAGGAGGGCGACAATGAGCAGTTCTTC
>.|TRBV2|TRBJ2-7|.
CASQLTSLYEQYF
TGTGCCAGTCAACTGACTAGTCTCTACGAGCAGTACTTC
>.|TRBV11-2|TRBJ2-7|.
CASSSEVTGFRTYEQYF
TGTGCCAGCAGCTCCGAAGTAACAGGGTTTCGGACCTACGAGCAGTACTTC
>.|TRBV7-6|TRBJ1-2|.
CASSDYLYGQTNYGYTF
TGTGCCAGCAGCGATTACCTCTACGGACAGACTAACTATGGCTACACCTTC
>TRBD2|TRBV5-4|TRBJ2-7|.
CASSLDLGGSSYEQYF
TGTGCCAGCAGCTTGGATCTCGGCGGGAGCTCCTACGAGCAGTACTTC
>.|TRBV30|TRBJ1-4|.
CAWEGPPGEKLFF
TGTGCCTGGGAGGGCCCTCCGGGAGAAAAACTGTTTTTT
>TRBD1|TRBV10-3|TRBJ2-3|few
CAIATGTDTQYF
TGTGCCATTGCGACAGGGACAGATACGCAGTATTTT
>TRBD2|TRBV7-6|TRBJ2-1|.
CASSTSSGSSYNEQFF
TGTGCCAGCAGCACATCTAGCGGCAGCTCCTACAATGAGCAGTTCTTC
>.|TRBV5-1|TRBJ2-2|.
CASSLSAGLNTGELFF
TGCGCCAGCAGCTTGAGCGCGGGCCTGAACACCGGGGAGCTGTTTTTT
>TRBD1|TRBV28|TRBJ2-7|.
CASSSGTGAYEQYF
TGTGCCAGCAGTTCCGGGACAGGAGCCTACGAGCAGTACTTC
>.|TRBV7-2|TRBJ2-6|.
CASSLDLAGANVLTF
TGTGCCAGCAGCTTAGACCTTGCGGGGGCCAACGTCCTGACTTTC
>.|TRBV30|TRBJ2-3|.
CGRGSWSQYF
TGCGGGAGAGGGTCGTGGTCGCAGTATTTT
>TRBD2|TRBV7-9|TRBJ2-1|.
CASSQWTSGAYNEQFF
TGTGCCAGCAGCCAGTGGACTAGCGGGGCCTACAATGAGCAGTTCTTC
>TRBD1|TRBV6-1|TRBJ2-7|.
CASSQGDRFSYEQYF
TGTGCCAGCAGTCAAGGGGACAGGTTCTCCTACGAGCAGTACTTC
>.|TRBV29-1|TRBJ2-7|.
CSVVRPPGYEQYF
TGCAGCGTTGTCAGGCCGCCGGGGTACGAGCAGTACTTC
>TRBD1|TRBV18|TRBJ2-7|.
CASSPPGQGVYEQYF
TGTGCCAGCTCACCACCGGGACAGGGTGTCTACGAGCAGTACTTC
>.|TRBV10-3|TRBJ1-4|.
CAISPQEGPNEKLFF
TGTGCCATCAGCCCGCAGGAGGGGCCTAATGAAAAACTGTTTTTT
>TRBD1|TRBV7-9|TRBJ2-7|.
CASRGPGGSYEQYF
TGTGCCAGCAGGGGGCCAGGGGGCTCCTACGAGCAGTACTTC
>.|TRBV5-6|TRBJ2-7|.
CASSPRLGTGGGQYF
TGTGCCAGCAGCCCGCGGCTGGGGACGGGGGGCGGGCAGTACTTC
>TRBD1|TRBV5-5|TRBJ2-7|.
CASSWGQGSGEQYF
TGTGCCAGCAGCTGGGGACAGGGTTCCGGCGAGCAGTACTTC
>TRBD2|TRBV11-2|TRBJ2-5|.
CASSLGLAGNQETQYF
TGTGCCAGCAGCTTAGGACTAGCGGGAAACCAAGAGACCCAGTACTTC
>TRBD1|TRBV5-6|TRBJ2-6|.
CASSLRDRAISGANVLTF
TGTGCCAGCAGCCTCCGGGACAGGGCCATCTCTGGGGCCAACGTCCTGACTTTC
>.|TRBV6-1|TRBJ2-7|.
CASSEGWGLRYEQYF
TGTGCCAGCAGTGAAGGGTGGGGCCTCCGTTACGAGCAGTACTTC
>.|TRBV2|TRBJ1-1|.
CASSESMGQAFF
TGTGCCAGCAGTGAATCTATGGGGCAAGCTTTCTTT
>.|TRBV5-6|TRBJ2-1|.
CASSLGTNRVSEQFF
TGTGCCAGCAGCTTAGGGACTAACAGGGTCAGTGAGCAGTTCTTC
>.|TRBV6-1|TRBJ1-5|few
CASSEGHFYSNQPQHF
TGTGCCAGCAGTGAGGGACACTTTTATAGCAATCAGCCCCAGCATTTT
>TRBD1|TRBV6-6|TRBJ2-7|.
CASTDDRGYEQYF
TGTGCCAGCACCGACGACAGGGGCTACGAGCAGTACTTC
>TRBD1|TRBV7-8|TRBJ1-5|.
CASSAYRGAQPQHF
TGTGCCAGCAGCGCCTACAGGGGCGCCCAGCCCCAGCATTTT
>TRBD2|TRBV7-8|TRBJ2-2|.
CASSNSGSLTGELFF
TGTGCCAGCAGTAATAGCGGGTCTCTCACCGGGGAGCTGTTTTTT
>TRBD2|TRBV7-2|TRBJ2-1|.
CASSPGTSGSWQFF
TGTGCCAGCAGCCCGGGGACTAGCGGATCTTGGCAGTTCTTC
>.|TRBV4-1|TRBJ2-7|.
CASSQEAFLTYEQYF
TGCGCCAGCAGCCAAGAAGCATTCCTGACCTACGAGCAGTACTTC
>.|TRBV4-1|TRBJ1-1|.
CASSQVGTMNTEAFF
TGCGCCAGCAGCCAAGTTGGGACAATGAACACTGAAGCTTTCTTT
>.|TRBV4-3|TRBJ2-1|few
CASSQDNTGITYNEQFF
TGCGCCAGCAGCCAAGATAATACGGGGATCACCTACAATGAGCAGTTCTTC
>TRBD1|TRBV5-4|TRBJ1-1|.
CASSLVGQGSLTTEAFF
TGTGCCAGCAGCTTGGTCGGACAGGGTTCATTGACCACTGAAGCTTTCTTT
>.|TRBV7-9|TRBJ2-3|.
CASSLQGPGGDTQYF
TGTGCCAGCAGCTTACAGGGCCCTGGGGGGGATACGCAGTATTTT
>TRBD2|TRBV5-1|TRBJ2-7|.
CASSSGGTISYEQYF
TGCGCCAGCAGCTCCGGAGGGACTATATCCTACGAGCAGTACTTC
>TRBD1|TRBV10-2|TRBJ2-7|.
CASSARTGQYF
TGCGCCAGCAGTGCCCGGACAGGGCAGTACTTC
>.|TRBV7-9|TRBJ1-1|.
CASGGETEAFF
TGTGCCAGCGGGGGCGAAACTGAAGCTTTCTTT
>.|TRBV11-3|TRBJ2-1|.
CASSLISTNEQFF
TGTGCCAGCAGCTTAATAAGCACCAATGAGCAGTTCTTC
>TRBD1|TRBV4-1|TRBJ1-5|.
CASSQDTPRGWDQPQHF
TGCGCCAGCAGCCAAGATACCCCCAGGGGGTGGGATCAGCCCCAGCATTTT
>TRBD2|TRBV7-6|TRBJ2-1|.
CASSTTRKGAGYNEQFF
TGTGCCAGCAGCACGACGCGGAAGGGAGCGGGGTACAATGAGCAGTTCTTC